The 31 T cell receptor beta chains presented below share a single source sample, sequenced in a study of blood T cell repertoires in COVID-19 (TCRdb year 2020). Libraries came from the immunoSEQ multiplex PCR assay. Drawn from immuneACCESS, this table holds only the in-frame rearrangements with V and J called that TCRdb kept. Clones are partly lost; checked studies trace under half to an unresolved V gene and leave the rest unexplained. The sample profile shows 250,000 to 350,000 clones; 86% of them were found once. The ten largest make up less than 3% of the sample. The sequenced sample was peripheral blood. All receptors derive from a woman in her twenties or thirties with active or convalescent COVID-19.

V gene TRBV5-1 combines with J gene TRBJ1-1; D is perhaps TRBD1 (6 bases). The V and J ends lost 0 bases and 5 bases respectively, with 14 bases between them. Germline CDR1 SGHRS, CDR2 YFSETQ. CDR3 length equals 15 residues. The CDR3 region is CASSLVQGLETEAFF. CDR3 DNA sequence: TGCGCCAGCAGCTTGGTTCAGGGGTTAGAAACTGAAGCTTTCTTT. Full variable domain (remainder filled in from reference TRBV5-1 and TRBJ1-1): KAGVTQTPRYLIKTRGQQVTLSCSPISGHRSVSWYQQTPGQGLQFLFEYFSETQRNKGNFPGRFSGRQFSNSRSEMNVSTLELGDSALYLCASSLVQGLETEAFFGQGTRLTVV.

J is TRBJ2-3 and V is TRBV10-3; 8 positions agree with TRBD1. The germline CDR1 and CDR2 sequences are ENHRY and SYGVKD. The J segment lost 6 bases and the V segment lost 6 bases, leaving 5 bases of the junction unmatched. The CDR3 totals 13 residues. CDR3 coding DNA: TGTGCCATCAGGGACAGGGCCGCGGATACGCAGTATTTT. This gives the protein CAIRDRAADTQYF.

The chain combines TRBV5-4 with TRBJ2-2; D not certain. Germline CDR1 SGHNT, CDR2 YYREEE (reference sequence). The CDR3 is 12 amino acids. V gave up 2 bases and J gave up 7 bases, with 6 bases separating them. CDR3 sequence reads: CASSFSSGELFF. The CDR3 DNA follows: TGTGCCAGCAGCTTTTCCAGCGGGGAGCTGTTTTTT. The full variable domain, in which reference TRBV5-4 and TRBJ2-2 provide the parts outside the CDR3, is ETGVTQSPTHLIKTRGQQVTLRCSSQSGHNTVSWYQQALGQGPQFIFQYYREEENGRGNFPPRFSGLQFPNYSSELNVNALELDDSALYLCASSFSSGELFFGEGSRLTVL.

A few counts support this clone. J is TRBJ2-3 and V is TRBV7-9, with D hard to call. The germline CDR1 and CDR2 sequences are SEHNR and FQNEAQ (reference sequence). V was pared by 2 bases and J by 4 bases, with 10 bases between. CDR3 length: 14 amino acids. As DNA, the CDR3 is TGTGCCAGCAGCTTATATCGCGATTCAGATACGCAGTATTTT. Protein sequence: CASSLYRDSDTQYF.

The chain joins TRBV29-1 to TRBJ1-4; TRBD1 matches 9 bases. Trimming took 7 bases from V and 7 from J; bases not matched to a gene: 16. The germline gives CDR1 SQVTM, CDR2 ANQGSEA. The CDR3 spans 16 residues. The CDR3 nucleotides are TGCAGCGCCCGGGGACAGGGAGGGGGGGCCGGTGAAAAACTGTTTTTT. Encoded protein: CSARGQGGGAGEKLFF.

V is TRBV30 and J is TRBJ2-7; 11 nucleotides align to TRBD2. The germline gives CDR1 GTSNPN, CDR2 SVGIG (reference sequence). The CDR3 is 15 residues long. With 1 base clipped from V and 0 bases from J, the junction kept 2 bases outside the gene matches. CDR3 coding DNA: TGTGCCTGGAGTGGACTAGCGGGGACCTCCTACGAGCAGTACTTC. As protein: CAWSGLAGTSYEQYF. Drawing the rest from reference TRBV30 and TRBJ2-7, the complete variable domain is SQTIHQWPATLVQPVGSPLSLECTVEGTSNPNLYWYRQAAGRGLQLLFYSVGIGQISSEVPQNLSASRPQDRQFILSSKKLLLSDSGFYLCAWSGLAGTSYEQYFGPGTRLTVT.

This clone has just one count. The CDR3 loop is CASSIVAGDYGYTF. Written as DNA, the CDR3 is TGTGCCAGTAGTATAGTGGCGGGTGACTATGGCTACACCTTC. The chain couples TRBV19 to TRBJ1-2; the D is unclear. This CDR3 has 14 residues. The germline CDR1 and CDR2 sequences are LNHDA and SQIVND (reference sequence). The V end lost 1 base, the J end lost 3 bases, and 9 bases lay between the germline ends.

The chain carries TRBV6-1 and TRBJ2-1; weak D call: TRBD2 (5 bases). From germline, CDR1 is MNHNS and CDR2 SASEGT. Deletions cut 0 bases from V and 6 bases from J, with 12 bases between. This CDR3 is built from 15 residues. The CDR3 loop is CASSEAAGVGNEQFF. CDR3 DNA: TGTGCCAGCAGTGAAGCCGCCGGGGTCGGCAATGAGCAGTTCTTC.

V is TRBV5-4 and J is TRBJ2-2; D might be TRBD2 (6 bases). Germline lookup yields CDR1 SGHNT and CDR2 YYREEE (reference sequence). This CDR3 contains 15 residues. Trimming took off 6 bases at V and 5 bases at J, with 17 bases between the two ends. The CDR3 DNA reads TGTGCCAGCACCTTCTGGGGGGTAGGGACCGGGGAGCTGTTTTTT. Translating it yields CASTFWGVGTGELFF.

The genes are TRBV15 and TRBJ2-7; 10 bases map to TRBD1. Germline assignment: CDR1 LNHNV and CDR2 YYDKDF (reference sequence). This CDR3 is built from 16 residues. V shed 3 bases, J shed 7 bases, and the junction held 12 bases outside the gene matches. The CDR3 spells CATSSALGDRGREQYF. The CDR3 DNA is TGTGCCACCAGCAGTGCCCTGGGGGACAGGGGCAGGGAGCAGTACTTC.

CDR3 region: CASSLGRYNEQFF. Here the CDR3 DNA reads TGTGCCAGCAGCTTAGGTCGGTACAATGAGCAGTTCTTC. V usage is TRBV7-9 and J usage is TRBJ2-1; D not certain. CDR1 SEHNR and CDR2 FQNEAQ come from the germline V gene (reference sequence). The CDR3 runs to 13 residues. V lost 1 base to trimming and J lost 4 bases, with 5 bases between them. Looking up the rest from reference TRBV7-9 and TRBJ2-1 gives the full variable domain: DTGVSQNPRHKITKRGQNVTFRCDPISEHNRLYWYRQTLGQGPEFLTYFQNEAQLEKSRLLSDRFSAERPKGSFSTLEIQRTEQGDSAMYLCASSLGRYNEQFFGPGTRLTVL.

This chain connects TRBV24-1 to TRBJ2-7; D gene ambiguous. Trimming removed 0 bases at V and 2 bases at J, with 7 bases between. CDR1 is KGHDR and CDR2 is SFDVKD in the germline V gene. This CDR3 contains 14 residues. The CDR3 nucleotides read TGTGCCACCAGTGATTTGGGAGTTACCTACGAGCAGTACTTC. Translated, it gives CATSDLGVTYEQYF.

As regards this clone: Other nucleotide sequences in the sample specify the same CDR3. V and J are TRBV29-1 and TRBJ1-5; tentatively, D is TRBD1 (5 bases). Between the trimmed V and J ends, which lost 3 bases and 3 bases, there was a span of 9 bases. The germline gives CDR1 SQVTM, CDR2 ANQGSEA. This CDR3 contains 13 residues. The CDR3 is CSVDQGPNQPQHF. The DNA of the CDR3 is TGCAGCGTTGATCAGGGCCCCAATCAGCCCCAGCATTTT.

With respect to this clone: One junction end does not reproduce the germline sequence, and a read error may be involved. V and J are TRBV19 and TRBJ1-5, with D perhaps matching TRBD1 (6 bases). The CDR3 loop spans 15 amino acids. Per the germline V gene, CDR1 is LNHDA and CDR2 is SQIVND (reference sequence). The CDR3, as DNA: TGTGCCAGTAATATAGCACAGGGCAGCAATCAGCCCCAGCATTTT. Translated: CASNIAQGSNQPQHF.

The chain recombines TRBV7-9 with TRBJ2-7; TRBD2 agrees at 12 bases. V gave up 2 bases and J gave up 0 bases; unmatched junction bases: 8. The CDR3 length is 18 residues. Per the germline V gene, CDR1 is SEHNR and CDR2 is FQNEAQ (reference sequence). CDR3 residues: CASSLFRLAGASSYEQYF. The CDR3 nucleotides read TGTGCCAGCAGCTTATTCCGACTAGCGGGGGCCAGCTCCTACGAGCAGTACTTC. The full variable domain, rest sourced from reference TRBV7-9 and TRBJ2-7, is DTGVSQNPRHKITKRGQNVTFRCDPISEHNRLYWYRQTLGQGPEFLTYFQNEAQLEKSRLLSDRFSAERPKGSFSTLEIQRTEQGDSAMYLCASSLFRLAGASSYEQYFGPGTRLTVT.

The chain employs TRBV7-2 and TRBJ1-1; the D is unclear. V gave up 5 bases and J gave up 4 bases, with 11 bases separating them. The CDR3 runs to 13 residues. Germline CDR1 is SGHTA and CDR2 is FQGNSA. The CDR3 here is CASSNSGPTEAFF. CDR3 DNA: TGTGCCAGCAGCAATAGTGGTCCCACTGAAGCTTTCTTT.

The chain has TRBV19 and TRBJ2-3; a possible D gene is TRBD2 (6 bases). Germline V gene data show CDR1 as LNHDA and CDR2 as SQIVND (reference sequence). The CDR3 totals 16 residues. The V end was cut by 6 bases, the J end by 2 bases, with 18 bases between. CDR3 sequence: CASSISAGSFTDTQYF. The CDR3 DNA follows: TGTGCCAGTAGCATTTCAGCGGGTAGTTTCACAGATACGCAGTATTTT. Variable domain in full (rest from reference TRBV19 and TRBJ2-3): DGGITQSPKYLFRKEGQNVTLSCEQNLNHDAMYWYRQDPGQGLRLIYYSQIVNDFQKGDIAEGYSVSREKKESFPLTVTSAQKNPTAFYLCASSISAGSFTDTQYFGPGTRLTVL.

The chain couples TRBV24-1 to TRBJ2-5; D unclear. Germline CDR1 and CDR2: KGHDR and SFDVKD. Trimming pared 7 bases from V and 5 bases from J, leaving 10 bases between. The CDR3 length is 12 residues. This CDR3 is CATRGAGETQYF. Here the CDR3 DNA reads TGTGCCACCAGGGGTGCCGGGGAGACCCAGTACTTC.

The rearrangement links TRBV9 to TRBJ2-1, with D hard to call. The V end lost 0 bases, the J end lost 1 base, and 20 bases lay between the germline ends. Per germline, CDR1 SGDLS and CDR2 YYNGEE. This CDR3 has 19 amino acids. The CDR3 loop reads CASSVVPDIPKRSYNEQFF. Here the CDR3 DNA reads TGTGCCAGCAGCGTAGTCCCCGATATCCCCAAGAGGTCCTACAATGAGCAGTTCTTC.

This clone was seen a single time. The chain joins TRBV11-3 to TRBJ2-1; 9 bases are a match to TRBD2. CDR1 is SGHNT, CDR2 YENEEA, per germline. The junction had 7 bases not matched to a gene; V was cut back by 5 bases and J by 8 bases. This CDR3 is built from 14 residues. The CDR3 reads CASSPRGGSHEQFF. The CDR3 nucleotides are TGTGCCAGCAGCCCGCGGGGGGGCAGCCATGAGCAGTTCTTC.

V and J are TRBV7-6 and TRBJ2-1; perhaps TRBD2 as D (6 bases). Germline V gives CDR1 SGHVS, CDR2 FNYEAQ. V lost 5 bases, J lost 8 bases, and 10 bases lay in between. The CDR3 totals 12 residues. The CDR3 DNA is TGTGCCAGCAGCGCAACTAGCTATGAGCAGTTCTTC. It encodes CASSATSYEQFF.

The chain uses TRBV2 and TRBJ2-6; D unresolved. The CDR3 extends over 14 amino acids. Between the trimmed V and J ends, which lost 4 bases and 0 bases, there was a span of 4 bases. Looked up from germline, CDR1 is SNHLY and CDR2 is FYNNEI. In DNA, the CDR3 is TGTGCCAGCAGTGCCGTCTCTGGGGCCAACGTCCTGACTTTC. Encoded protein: CASSAVSGANVLTF.

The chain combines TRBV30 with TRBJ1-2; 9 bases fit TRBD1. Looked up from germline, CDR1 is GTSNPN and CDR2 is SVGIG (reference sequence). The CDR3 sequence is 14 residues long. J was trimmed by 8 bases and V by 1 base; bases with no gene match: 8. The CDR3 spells CAWSALGGQGGYTF. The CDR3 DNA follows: TGTGCCTGGAGTGCCTTGGGGGGACAGGGAGGCTACACCTTC.

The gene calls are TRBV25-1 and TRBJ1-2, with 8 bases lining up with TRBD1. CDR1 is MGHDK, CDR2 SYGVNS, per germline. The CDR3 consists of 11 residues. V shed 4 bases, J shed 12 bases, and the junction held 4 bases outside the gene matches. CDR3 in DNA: TGTGCCAGCAGTGGGGGACAGGCAGACACCTTC. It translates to CASSGGQADTF.

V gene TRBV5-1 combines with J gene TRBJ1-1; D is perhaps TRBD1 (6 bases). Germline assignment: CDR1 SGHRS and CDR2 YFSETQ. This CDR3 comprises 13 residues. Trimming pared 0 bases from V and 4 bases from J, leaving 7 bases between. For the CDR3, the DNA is TGCGCCAGCAGCTTGGCAGGGGTCACTGAAGCTTTCTTT. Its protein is CASSLAGVTEAFF.

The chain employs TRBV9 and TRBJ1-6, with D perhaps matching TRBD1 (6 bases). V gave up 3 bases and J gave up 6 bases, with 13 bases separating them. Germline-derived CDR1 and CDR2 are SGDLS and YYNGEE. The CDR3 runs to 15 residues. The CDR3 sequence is CASSATGAANSPLHF. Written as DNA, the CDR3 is TGTGCCAGCAGCGCGACAGGAGCTGCTAATTCACCCCTCCACTTT.

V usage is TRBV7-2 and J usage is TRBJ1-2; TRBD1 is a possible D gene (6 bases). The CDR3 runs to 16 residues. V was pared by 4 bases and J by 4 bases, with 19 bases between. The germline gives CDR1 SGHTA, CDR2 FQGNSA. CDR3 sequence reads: CASSSSSDRLSYGYTF. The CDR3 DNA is TGTGCCAGCAGCTCCTCATCGGACAGACTATCCTATGGCTACACCTTC.

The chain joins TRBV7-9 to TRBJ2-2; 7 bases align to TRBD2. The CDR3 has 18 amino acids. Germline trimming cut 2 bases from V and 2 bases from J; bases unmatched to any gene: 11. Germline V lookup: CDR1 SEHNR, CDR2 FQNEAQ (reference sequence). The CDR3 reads CASSLYAGVTKNTGELFF. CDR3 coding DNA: TGTGCCAGCAGCTTATATGCGGGAGTCACAAAAAACACCGGGGAGCTGTTTTTT. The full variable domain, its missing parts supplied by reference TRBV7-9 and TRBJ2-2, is DTGVSQNPRHKITKRGQNVTFRCDPISEHNRLYWYRQTLGQGPEFLTYFQNEAQLEKSRLLSDRFSAERPKGSFSTLEIQRTEQGDSAMYLCASSLYAGVTKNTGELFFGEGSRLTVL.

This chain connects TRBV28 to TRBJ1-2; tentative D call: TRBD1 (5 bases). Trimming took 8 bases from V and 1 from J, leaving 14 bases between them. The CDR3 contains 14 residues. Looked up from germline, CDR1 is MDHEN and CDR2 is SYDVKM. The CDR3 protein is CASRNRGNNYGYTF. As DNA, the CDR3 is TGTGCCAGCCGAAATCGGGGGAATAACTATGGCTACACCTTC.

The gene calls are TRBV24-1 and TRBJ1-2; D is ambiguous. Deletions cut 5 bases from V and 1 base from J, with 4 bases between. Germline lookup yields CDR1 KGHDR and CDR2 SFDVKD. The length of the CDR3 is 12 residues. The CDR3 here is CATSANNYGYTF. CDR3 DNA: TGTGCCACCAGTGCTAATAACTATGGCTACACCTTC.

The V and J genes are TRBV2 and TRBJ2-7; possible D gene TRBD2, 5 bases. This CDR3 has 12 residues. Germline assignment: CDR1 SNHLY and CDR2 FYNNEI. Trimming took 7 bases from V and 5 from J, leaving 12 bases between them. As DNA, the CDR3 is TGTGCCAGCACGGGGTATTCTGACGAGCAGTACTTC. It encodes CASTGYSDEQYF.